This TCR beta chain came from a study of radiation and T cells in renal cell carcinoma. Time point denoted: baseline pretreatment blood. The treatment is: 15 Gy SBRT to primary tumor, nephrectomy 4 weeks later. Serial blood draws occurred at baseline and 2 and 4 weeks post-SBRT. Remarks on this clone: Its antigen is currently unknown.

The V gene's germline CDR1 is DFQATT and CDR2 SNEGSKA (reference sequence). Trimming removed 7 bases from V and 5 bases from J, with 11 bases in between. The CDR3 loop spans 11 amino acids. The data were produced by immunoSEQ multiplex PCR, yet TCRdb's version contains in-frame clones alone and is incomplete. The sample consists of about 140,000 clones, 75% to 90% of them appearing once. Study-level results: In blood, top tumor clones expanded by 2 weeks, shrinking by 4.

The chain joins TRBV20-1 to TRBJ2-5; D may match TRBD1 or TRBD2 (5 bases each). This clonotype was sampled from a woman between 50 and 59 years old with renal cell carcinoma. The sample here was blood, taken from a patient whose treatment included radiotherapy and nephrectomy. CDR3 loop: CSVAREETQYF. The CDR3 coding sequence is TGCAGTGTAGCCAGGGAGGAGACCCAGTACTTC.